This T cell receptor beta chain was sequenced in a study of OX40 agonist ivuxolimab in advanced cancers. Overall study context: Ivuxolimab doses were 0.01, 0.1, 0.3, 1.5, 3 or 10 mg/kg every 2 weeks.

General study findings and limits: Fewer expanded clones were found on average in CD4+ than in CD8+ T cells.

Sequencing used immunoSEQ multiplex PCR; TCRdb keeps in-frame clones, though not all of them. The repertoire holds just over 20,000 clones, 76% seen once, with more than 9% in the top ten. For this clone: No antigen is known for it.

V was pared by 0 bases and J by 8 bases, with 17 bases between. Germline loops: CDR1 SGHRS, CDR2 YFSETQ. This CDR3 spans 15 amino acids. This receptor was identified in an adult with an advanced solid tumor such as melanoma, head and neck, liver or kidney cancer. Sample: CD4+ or CD8+ T cells sorted from blood, taken in a trial of the OX40 agonist ivuxolimab. The chain carries TRBV5-1 and TRBJ1-1, with D possibly being TRBD1 (5 bases). This chain's CDR3 is CASSLARGGSSEAFF. Written as DNA, the CDR3 is TGCGCCAGCAGCTTGGCGCGGGGGGGTTCTTCCGAAGCTTTCTTT.